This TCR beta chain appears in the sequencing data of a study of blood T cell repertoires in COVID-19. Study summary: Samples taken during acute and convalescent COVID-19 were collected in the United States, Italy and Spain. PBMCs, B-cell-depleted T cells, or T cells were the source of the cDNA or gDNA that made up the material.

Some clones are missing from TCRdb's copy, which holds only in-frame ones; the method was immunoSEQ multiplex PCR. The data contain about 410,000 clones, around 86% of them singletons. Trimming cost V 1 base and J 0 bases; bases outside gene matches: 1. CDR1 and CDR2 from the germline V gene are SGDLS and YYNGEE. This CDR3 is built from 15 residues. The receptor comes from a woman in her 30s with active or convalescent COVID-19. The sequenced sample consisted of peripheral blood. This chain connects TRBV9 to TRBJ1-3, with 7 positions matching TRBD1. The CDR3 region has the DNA TGTGCCAGCAGCGTATCAGGGGGCTCTGGAAACACCATATATTTT. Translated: CASSVSGGSGNTIYF.